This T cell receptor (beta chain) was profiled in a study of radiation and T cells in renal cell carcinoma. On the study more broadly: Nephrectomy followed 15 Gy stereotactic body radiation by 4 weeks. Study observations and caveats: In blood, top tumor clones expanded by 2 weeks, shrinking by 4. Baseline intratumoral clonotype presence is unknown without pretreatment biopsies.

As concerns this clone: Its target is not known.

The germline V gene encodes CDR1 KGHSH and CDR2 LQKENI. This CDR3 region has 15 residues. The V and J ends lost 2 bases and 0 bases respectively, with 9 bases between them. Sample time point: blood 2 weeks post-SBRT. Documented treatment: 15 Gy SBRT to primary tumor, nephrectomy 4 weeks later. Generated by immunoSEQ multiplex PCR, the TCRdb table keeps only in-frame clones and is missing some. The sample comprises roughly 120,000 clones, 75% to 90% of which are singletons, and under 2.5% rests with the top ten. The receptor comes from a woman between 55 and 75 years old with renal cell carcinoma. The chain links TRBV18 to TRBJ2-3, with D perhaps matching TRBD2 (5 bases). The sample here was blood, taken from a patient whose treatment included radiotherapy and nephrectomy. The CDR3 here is CASSPTTTSTDTQYF. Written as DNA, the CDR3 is TGTGCCAGCTCACCAACGACTACTAGCACAGATACGCAGTATTTT.